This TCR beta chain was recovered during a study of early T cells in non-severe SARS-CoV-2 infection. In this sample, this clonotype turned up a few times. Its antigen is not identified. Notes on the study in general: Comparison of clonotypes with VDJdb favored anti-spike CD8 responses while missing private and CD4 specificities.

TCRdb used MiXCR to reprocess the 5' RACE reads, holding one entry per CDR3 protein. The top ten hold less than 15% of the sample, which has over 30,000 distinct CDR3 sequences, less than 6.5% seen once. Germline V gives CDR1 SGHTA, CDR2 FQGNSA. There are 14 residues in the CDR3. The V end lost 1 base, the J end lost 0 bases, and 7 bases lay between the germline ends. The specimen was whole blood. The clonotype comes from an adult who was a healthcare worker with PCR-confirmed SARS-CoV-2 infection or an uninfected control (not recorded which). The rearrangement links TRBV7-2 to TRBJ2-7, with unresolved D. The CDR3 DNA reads TGTGCCAGCAGCTTAGTCACAGTCTCCTACGAGCAGTACTTC. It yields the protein CASSLVTVSYEQYF.